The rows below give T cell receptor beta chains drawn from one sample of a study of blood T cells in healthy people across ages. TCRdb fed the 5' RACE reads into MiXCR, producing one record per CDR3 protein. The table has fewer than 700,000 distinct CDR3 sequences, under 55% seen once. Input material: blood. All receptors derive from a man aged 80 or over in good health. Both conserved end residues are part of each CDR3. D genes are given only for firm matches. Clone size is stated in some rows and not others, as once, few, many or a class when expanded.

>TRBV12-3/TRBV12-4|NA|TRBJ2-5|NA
CASSLNGGAETQYF
TGTGCCAGCAGTTTAAATGGGGGCGCGGAGACCCAGTACTTC
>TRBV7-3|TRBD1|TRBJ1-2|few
CASSPRTGHGYTF
TGTGCCAGCAGCCCTCGGACAGGGCACGGCTACACCTTC
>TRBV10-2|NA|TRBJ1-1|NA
CASSELARGEAFF
TGCGCCAGCAGTGAGTTGGCCCGAGGGGAAGCTTTCTTT
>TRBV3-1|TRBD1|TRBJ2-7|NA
CASSQSGWDRVYEQYF
TGTGCCAGCAGCCAAAGTGGCTGGGACAGGGTCTACGAGCAGTACTTC
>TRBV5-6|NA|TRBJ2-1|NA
CASQPRALALYNEQFF
TGTGCCAGCCAGCCCCGGGCGCTAGCGCTTTACAATGAGCAGTTCTTC
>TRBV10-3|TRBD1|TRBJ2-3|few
CAISEGTGNTDTQYF
TGTGCCATCAGTGAGGGGACAGGGAACACAGATACGCAGTATTTT
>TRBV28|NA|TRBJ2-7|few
CASSLDSKVYEQYF
TGTGCCAGCAGTTTAGACAGCAAGGTCTACGAGCAGTACTTC
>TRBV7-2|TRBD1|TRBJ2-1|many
CASNLPRTGGNEQFF
TGTGCCAGCAACCTCCCCCGGACAGGGGGCAATGAGCAGTTCTTC
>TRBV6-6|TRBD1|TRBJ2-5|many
CASSRPGQGEETQYF
TGTGCCAGCAGTAGACCGGGACAGGGGGAAGAGACCCAGTACTTC
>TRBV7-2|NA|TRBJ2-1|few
CASSRVYNEQFF
TGTGCCAGCAGTCGGGTTTACAATGAGCAGTTCTTC
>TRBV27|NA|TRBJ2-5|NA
CASRAETQYF
TGTGCCAGTAGAGCAGAGACCCAGTACTTC
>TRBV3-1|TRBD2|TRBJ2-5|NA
CASSRGLAGAGETQYF
TGTGCCAGCAGCCGGGGACTAGCGGGAGCGGGAGAGACCCAGTACTTC
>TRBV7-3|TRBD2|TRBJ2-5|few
CASSLTSGRGETQYF
TGTGCCAGCAGCTTAACTAGCGGGAGGGGGGAGACCCAGTACTTC
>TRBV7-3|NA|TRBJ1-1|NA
CASRKDRNTEAFF
TGTGCCAGCAGAAAGGACAGGAACACTGAAGCTTTCTTT
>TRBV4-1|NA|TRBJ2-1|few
CASSQDAGLEQFF
TGCGCCAGCAGCCAAGATGCAGGACTTGAGCAGTTCTTC
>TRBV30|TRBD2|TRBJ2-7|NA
CAWGTGLAPYEQYF
TGTGCCTGGGGCACGGGACTAGCACCATACGAGCAGTACTTC
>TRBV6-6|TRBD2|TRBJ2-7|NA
CASRSVAGGSGEQYF
TGTGCCAGCAGATCTGTAGCGGGAGGGAGCGGCGAGCAGTACTTC
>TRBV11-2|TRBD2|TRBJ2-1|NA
CASSLVMLAGVNEQFF
TGTGCCAGCAGCTTAGTAATGCTAGCGGGGGTCAATGAGCAGTTCTTC
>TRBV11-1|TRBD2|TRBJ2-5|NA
CASSISGGDNEQYF
TGTGCCAGCAGCATTAGCGGGGGAGACAATGAGCAGTACTTC
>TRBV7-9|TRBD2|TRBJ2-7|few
CASSSPSGTSYEQYF
TGTGCCAGCAGCTCCCCCTCCGGGACTAGCTACGAGCAGTACTTC
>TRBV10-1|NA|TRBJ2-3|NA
CASSRGPPPQDTQYF
TGCGCCAGCAGTCGGGGTCCACCCCCCCAGGATACGCAGTATTTT
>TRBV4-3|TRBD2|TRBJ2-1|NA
CASSQEGGRAGTYNEQFF
TGCGCCAGCAGCCAAGAAGGCGGGAGGGCCGGGACCTACAATGAGCAGTTCTTC
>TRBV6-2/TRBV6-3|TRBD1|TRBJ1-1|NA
CASSYPLDRGFMTEAFF
TGTGCCAGCAGTTACCCCTTGGACAGGGGCTTTATGACTGAAGCTTTCTTT
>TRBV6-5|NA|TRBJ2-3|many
CASSSQGRTDTQYF
TGTGCCAGCAGTTCCCAGGGCCGGACAGATACGCAGTATTTT
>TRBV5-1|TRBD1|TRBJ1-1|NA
CASSLTSTGEAEAFF
TGCGCCAGCAGCTTGACATCAACAGGGGAGGCTGAAGCTTTCTTT
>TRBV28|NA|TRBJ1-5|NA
CASSKNRRLSNQPQHF
TGTGCCAGCAGCAAAAACAGACGGTTGAGCAATCAGCCCCAGCATTTT
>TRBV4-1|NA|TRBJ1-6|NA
CASSQEMFSPLHF
TGCGCCAGCAGCCAAGAGATGTTCTCACCCCTCCACTTT
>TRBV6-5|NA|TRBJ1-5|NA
CASSRTVGQPQHF
TGTGCCAGCAGCAGGACGGTGGGACAGCCCCAGCATTTT
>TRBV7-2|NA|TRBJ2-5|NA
CTSSVSLGGRIETQYF
TGTACCAGCAGCGTATCCTTAGGGGGGCGCATAGAGACCCAGTACTTC
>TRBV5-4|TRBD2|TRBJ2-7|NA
CASSLWEGTSEQYF
TGTGCCAGCAGCTTGTGGGAGGGGACGAGCGAGCAGTACTTC
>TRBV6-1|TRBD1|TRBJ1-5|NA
CASSVTGGYQPQHF
TGTGCCAGCAGTGTGACAGGGGGATATCAGCCCCAGCATTTT
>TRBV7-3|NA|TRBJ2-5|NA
CASSPGPTRGIGTQYF
TGTGCCAGCAGCCCAGGCCCGACAAGGGGAATCGGGACCCAGTACTTC
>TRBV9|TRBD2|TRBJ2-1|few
CASSVTGRGTNEQFF
TGTGCCAGCAGCGTAACCGGGAGGGGGACCAATGAGCAGTTCTTC
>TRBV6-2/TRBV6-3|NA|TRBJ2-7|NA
CASSRLDYEQYF
TGTGCCAGCAGCCGCCTAGACTACGAGCAGTACTTC
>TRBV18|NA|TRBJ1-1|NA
CASSPPGPSMNTEAFF
TGTGCCAGCTCACCACCGGGACCGAGTATGAACACTGAAGCTTTCTTT
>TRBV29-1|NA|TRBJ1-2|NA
CSVLPRDGNYGYTF
TGCAGCGTTCTCCCACGGGACGGAAACTATGGCTACACCTTC
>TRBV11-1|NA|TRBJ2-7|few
CASSLGLHSYEQYF
TGTGCCAGCAGCTTAGGTCTACACTCCTACGAGCAGTACTTC
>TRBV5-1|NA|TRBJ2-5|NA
CASSPVGLGEEQYF
TGCGCCAGCAGCCCGGTCGGACTGGGGGAAGAGCAGTACTTC
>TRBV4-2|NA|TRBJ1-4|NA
CASSQSGRVGGREEKLFF
TGTGCCAGCAGCCAATCTGGAAGGGTCGGGGGTAGGGAAGAAAAACTGTTTTTT
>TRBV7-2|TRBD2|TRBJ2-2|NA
CASSATSGGNGRELFF
TGTGCCAGCAGCGCGACTAGCGGGGGGAACGGAAGGGAGCTGTTTTTT
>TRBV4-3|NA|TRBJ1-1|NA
CASSQGDGGTEAFF
TGCGCCAGCAGCCAGGGAGACGGCGGCACTGAAGCTTTCTTT
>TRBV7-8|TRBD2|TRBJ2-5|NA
CASSGEGRGSEQYF
TGTGCCAGCAGCGGCGAGGGACGCGGGAGTGAGCAGTACTTC
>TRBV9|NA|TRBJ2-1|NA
CASSVKPGLSSYNEQFF
TGTGCCAGCAGCGTTAAACCGGGTCTTAGCTCCTACAATGAGCAGTTCTTC
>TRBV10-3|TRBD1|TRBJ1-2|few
CAISRDRVNYGYTF
TGTGCCATCAGCCGGGACAGGGTTAACTATGGCTACACCTTC
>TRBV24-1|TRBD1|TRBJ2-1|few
CATNRGEDYNEQFF
TGTGCCACCAACAGGGGGGAAGACTACAATGAGCAGTTCTTC
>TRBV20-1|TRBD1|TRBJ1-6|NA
CSARGTTGSYNSPLHF
TGCAGTGCCAGGGGGACCACGGGCTCCTATAATTCACCCCTCCACTTT
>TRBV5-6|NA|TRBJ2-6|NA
CASSTDGVSGANVLTF
TGTGCCAGCAGCACCGACGGAGTCTCTGGGGCCAACGTCCTGACTTTC
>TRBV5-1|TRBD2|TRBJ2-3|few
CASSLRPGTSGRSSGDTQYF
TGCGCCAGCAGCCTGAGGCCCGGGACTAGCGGGAGATCAAGTGGAGATACGCAGTATTTT
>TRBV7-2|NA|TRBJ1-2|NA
CASSSPGTNYGYTF
TGTGCCAGCAGCTCCCCGGGGACAAACTATGGCTACACCTTC